The 26 T cell receptor beta chains presented below share a single source sample, sequenced in a study of spatial heterogeneity in lung cancer. From the 5' RACE reads, TCRdb called clonotypes with MiXCR, one entry per CDR3 protein. The sample carries about 47,000 distinct CDR3 sequences, approximately 12% recorded once. The time point here: blood at routine non-recurrence follow-up after resection. Sequenced material: PBMCs, taken at follow-up. All receptors come from a male donor with early-stage non-small cell lung cancer.

This clonotype was seen repeatedly, ten times or more. This chain joins TRBV5-1 and TRBJ2-7; the D gene is possibly TRBD2 (5 bases). The CDR3 consists of 13 residues. Trimming pared 3 bases from V and 0 bases from J, leaving 7 bases between. Germline V gives CDR1 SGHRS, CDR2 YFSETQ. Here the CDR3 DNA reads TGCGCCAGCAGCTCCGGACTCTCCTACGAGCAGTACTTC. This sequence encodes CASSSGLSYEQYF.

This clonotype has a count of ten or more. The chain uses TRBV7-9 and TRBJ1-5; 7 nucleotides line up with TRBD1. CDR1 is SEHNR, CDR2 FQNEAQ, per germline (reference sequence). Germline trimming cut 2 bases from V and 5 bases from J; bases unmatched to any gene: 0. The CDR3 has 13 amino acids. The CDR3 reads CASSLTGDQPQHF. The CDR3 DNA follows: TGTGCCAGCAGCTTAACAGGGGATCAGCCCCAGCATTTT.

The V and J genes are TRBV30 and TRBJ2-7; D ambiguous. Trimming removed 2 bases from V and 0 bases from J, with 11 bases in between. The germline V gene encodes CDR1 GTSNPN and CDR2 SVGIG (reference sequence). The CDR3 consists of 14 residues. The CDR3 DNA sequence: TGTGCCTGGAGTTTAGGGCTAGGCTCCTACGAGCAGTACTTC. This sequence encodes CAWSLGLGSYEQYF.

This clonotype was counted at least ten times. The J gene is TRBJ1-3, the V gene TRBV20-1; the D is unclear. Looked up from germline, CDR1 is DFQATT and CDR2 is SNEGSKA (reference sequence). V lost 0 bases and J lost 4, with 13 bases in between. The CDR3 runs 15 residues. CDR3 nucleotide sequence: TGCAGTGCTAGAGATCTAGAACCTGTCGGAAACACCATATATTTT. It yields the protein CSARDLEPVGNTIYF.

This clonotype was counted a few times. V and J are TRBV5-1 and TRBJ2-5, with 11 bases aligning to TRBD2. With V trimmed by 3 bases and J by 3 bases, 4 bases remained unmatched. Per germline, CDR1 SGHRS and CDR2 YFSETQ. The CDR3 has 15 amino acids. In DNA, the CDR3 is TGCGCCAGCAGCTCACTAGCGGGGGCTGAAGAGACCCAGTACTTC. It specifies CASSSLAGAEETQYF.

This clonotype was picked up many times. The chain joins TRBV7-3 to TRBJ2-7, with 8 bases lining up with TRBD1. CDR3 size: 14 residues. Germline V gene lookup returns CDR1 SGHTA and CDR2 FQGTGA. V was clipped by 2 bases and J by 6 bases; unmatched bases: 6. CDR3 residues: CASSLRDRGAEQYF. CDR3 bases: TGTGCCAGCAGCTTACGAGACAGGGGAGCCGAGCAGTACTTC.

The rearrangement links TRBV18 to TRBJ2-7; 12 bases align to TRBD1. In germline, CDR1 is KGHSH, CDR2 LQKENI. The CDR3 is 14 residues long. J was trimmed by 6 bases and V by 6 bases; bases with no gene match: 6. CDR3 coding DNA: TGTGCCAGCTCGGGGGACAGGGGGCGTTTCGAGCAGTACTTC. Its translation: CASSGDRGRFEQYF.

This clonotype came up a few times. A read error may explain this, as a much larger clone is one base away. This chain connects TRBV9 to TRBJ1-5; D perhaps matches TRBD1 (6 bases). The CDR3 sequence is 13 residues long. V lost 2 bases to trimming and J lost 7 bases, with 10 bases between them. Germline CDR1 and CDR2: SGDLS and YYNGEE. The CDR3 spells CASSVDSEQPQHF. The DNA for the CDR3 is TGTGCCAGCAGCGTGGACAGCGAACAGCCCCAGCATTTT.

The CDR3 loop is CASSFGSNTEAFF. CDR3 DNA sequence: TGCGCCAGCAGCTTTGGGTCGAACACTGAAGCTTTCTTT. The rearrangement links TRBV5-1 to TRBJ1-1; D is uncertain. The CDR3 is 13 residues long. CDR1 SGHRS and CDR2 YFSETQ come from the germline V gene. The V end was cut by 2 bases, the J end by 1 base, with 6 bases between.

V and J are TRBV6-2 or TRBV6-3 and TRBJ2-3; D gene unclear. The CDR3 covers 16 residues. Trimming left V 0 bases short and J 2 bases short, with 12 bases between. Looked up from germline, CDR1 is MNHEY and CDR2 is SVGEGT. In DNA, the CDR3 is TGTGCCAGCAGTTACTCGTTGGGCCGCAACACAGATACGCAGTATTTT. Residues: CASSYSLGRNTDTQYF.

This clonotype was seen more than once but under ten times. The V and J genes are TRBV5-4 and TRBJ2-3; D gene unclear. With 0 bases removed from V and 0 bases from J, the gap between germline ends came to 5 bases. The germline V gene has CDR1 SGHNT and CDR2 YYREEE (reference sequence). The CDR3 consists of 14 residues. CDR3 loop: CASSLGPSTDTQYF. CDR3 bases: TGTGCCAGCAGCTTGGGACCTAGCACAGATACGCAGTATTTT.

This clonotype was seen at least ten times. This chain connects TRBV7-9 to TRBJ2-7; no definite D call. The germline V and J ends were trimmed by 5 bases and 9 bases, with 14 bases remaining between them. The germline CDR1 and CDR2 sequences are SEHNR and FQNEAQ (reference sequence). This CDR3 region has 12 residues. The CDR3 DNA follows: TGTGCCAGCAGCCTGGACGATACTCGGCAGTACTTC. Its protein product is CASSLDDTRQYF.

The DNA of the CDR3 is TGCAGCCTGAGCATGGCGGGAGATACGCAGTATTTT. Protein product: CSLSMAGDTQYF. The V gene is TRBV29-1, the J gene TRBJ2-3, with D perhaps TRBD2 (5 bases). The V gene lost 8 bases and the J gene lost 5 bases, with 14 bases spanning the gap. The CDR3 is made up of 12 amino acids. CDR1 and CDR2 (germline): SQVTM, ANQGSEA.

This clonotype appeared a few times. The chain joins TRBV7-2 to TRBJ1-1; no firm D call. The CDR3 sequence is 15 residues long. Germline values: CDR1 SGHTA, CDR2 FQGNSA. Trimming cost V 2 bases and J 0 bases, with 10 bases left between them. Written as DNA, the CDR3 is TGTGCCAGCAGCTTAAATCCTCCACTGAACACTGAAGCTTTCTTT. Translating gives CASSLNPPLNTEAFF.

The rearrangement joins TRBV2 to TRBJ2-3; D not certain. Trimming took off 6 bases at V and 0 bases at J, with 16 bases between the two ends. CDR1 and CDR2 from the germline V gene are SNHLY and FYNNEI. The CDR3 extends over 16 amino acids. The CDR3 nucleotides read TGTGCCAGCAGACTTCTAGTGGGTGCTAGCACAGATACGCAGTATTTT. It translates to CASRLLVGASTDTQYF.

CDR3 DNA sequence: TGTGCCAGCTCACCGGTACTAGCGGGGTCCCCCACAGATACGCAGTATTTT. This translates into CASSPVLAGSPTDTQYF. The chain employs TRBV18 and TRBJ2-3; 10 bases line up with TRBD2. Germline CDR1 KGHSH, CDR2 LQKENI. Germline trimming cut 3 bases from V and 2 bases from J; bases unmatched to any gene: 8. The CDR3 consists of 17 residues.

This clonotype was picked up many times. V is TRBV30 and J is TRBJ2-6; either TRBD1 or TRBD2 may supply D (5 bases each). CDR1 is GTSNPN and CDR2 is SVGIG in the germline V gene (reference sequence). CDR3 size: 17 residues. Deletions cut 3 bases from V and 3 bases from J, with 18 bases between. The CDR3 spells CAWRRGRLVSGANVLTF. The CDR3 DNA follows: TGTGCCTGGAGGAGGGGACGGTTAGTGAGTGGGGCCAACGTCCTGACTTTC.

The V call is TRBV7-3, the J call TRBJ2-7, with 10 bases matching TRBD1. The J segment lost 2 bases and the V segment lost 5 bases, leaving 6 bases of the junction unmatched. The CDR3 sequence is 15 residues long. Germline CDR1 is SGHTA and CDR2 is FQGTGA. Here the CDR3 reads CASSMTGTGAYEQYF. CDR3 DNA sequence: TGTGCCAGCAGCATGACCGGGACAGGGGCCTACGAGCAGTACTTC.

In this sample, this clonotype turned up many times. The rearrangement links TRBV12-3 or TRBV12-4 to TRBJ1-1; no clear D. V gave up 2 bases and J gave up 6 bases, with 10 bases separating them. The CDR3 contains 13 residues. The CDR3 region is CASSLSSSPEAFF. CDR3 nucleotide sequence: TGTGCCAGCAGTTTATCCTCCTCGCCTGAAGCTTTCTTT.

For this clonotype: An end of the junction does not agree with germline; a read error may underlie this. The chain links TRBV7-3 to TRBJ1-2; TRBD1 agrees at 8 bases. CDR3 length: 15 residues. CDR1 and CDR2 from the germline V gene are SGHTA and FQGTGA. The CDR3 DNA sequence: TGTGCCAGCAGCTTAAGCCCTGGACAGGGTAAGGCTCTGGCCTTC. This translates into CASSLSPGQGKALAF.

This chain connects TRBV2 to TRBJ2-5; TRBD2 is a possible D gene (5 bases). CDR1 and CDR2 from the germline V gene are SNHLY and FYNNEI. The germline V and J ends were trimmed by 7 bases and 3 bases, with 12 bases remaining between them. The CDR3 loop spans 13 amino acids. The CDR3 here is CASTGKPKETQYF. The CDR3 bases are TGTGCCAGCACGGGAAAACCCAAAGAGACCCAGTACTTC.

This clonotype has ten or more counts. The rearrangement joins TRBV4-3 to TRBJ2-7; D is unclear. V gave up 0 bases and J gave up 3 bases, with 9 bases separating them. CDR1 LGHNA and CDR2 YSLEER come from the germline V gene. This CDR3 comprises 14 residues. The CDR3 loop is CASSQEKIYYEQYF. Here the CDR3 DNA reads TGCGCCAGCAGCCAAGAAAAGATTTACTACGAGCAGTACTTC.

This chain uses TRBV6-6 with TRBJ1-1, with a weak D call TRBD1 (5 bases). V was cut by 4 bases and J by 1 base, with 10 bases left in between. This CDR3 spans 14 amino acids. CDR1 is MNHNY and CDR2 is SVGAGI in the germline V gene (reference sequence). The CDR3 spells CASSFGQQNTEAFF. CDR3 in DNA: TGTGCCAGCAGTTTTGGACAACAGAACACTGAAGCTTTCTTT.

Notes on this clonotype: This may stem from a read error, because a much larger clone lies one nucleotide away. The chain combines TRBV5-6 with TRBJ2-5; TRBD2 might be the D (5 bases). V lost 4 bases and J 4 bases, leaving 14 bases between the germline ends. Germline V gives CDR1 SGHDT, CDR2 YYEEEE. This CDR3 is 14 amino acids long. CDR3 DNA sequence: TGTGCCAGCAGCCCGAGACTATGGGGAGAGACCCAGTACTTC. It yields the protein CASSPRLWGETQYF.

This clonotype was picked up many times. The chain links TRBV7-6 to TRBJ1-1; tentatively, D is TRBD1 (5 bases). In germline, CDR1 is SGHVS, CDR2 FNYEAQ. V gave up 5 bases and J gave up 3 bases, with 13 bases separating them. The CDR3 loop spans 14 amino acids. CDR3 region: CASSAGTMDTEAFF. CDR3 DNA: TGTGCCAGCAGCGCTGGGACCATGGACACTGAAGCTTTCTTT.

Many counts were recorded for this clonotype. The chain joins TRBV12-3 or TRBV12-4 to TRBJ2-3; 9 positions match TRBD2. The V segment lost 4 bases and the J segment 3 bases; nucleotides outside the gene matches: 2. The CDR3 loop spans 14 amino acids. In nucleotides, the CDR3 is TGTGCCAGCAGTTCTCTAGCGGGGACAGATACGCAGTATTTT. This encodes CASSSLAGTDTQYF.